This TCR beta chain was sequenced in a study of CD8 T cells in Susac syndrome (dated by TCRdb to between 2017 and 2020). Some background on the complete study: Of the Susac syndrome patients who were sequenced, more than five had clinically active disease and roughly 8 were in clinical remission. At blood withdrawal, Susac syndrome patients were therapy-naive, treated with corticosteroids (with IVIg additionally given to some), or treated with IVIg alone. Repertoire sequencing was used to test whether CD8+ T cell activation and differentiation in Susac syndrome was antigen driven.

The paper's findings and limits, for the study overall: No clonal expansion was detected in the CD4+ T cell repertoire of Susac syndrome patients. The number of individuals in the TCR sequencing and HLA analysis was acknowledged as relatively small.

Peripheral blood CD8+ and CD4+ T cells from healthy donors, Susac syndrome patients and multiple sclerosis patients were profiled using high-throughput TCR beta sequencing. Recently defined diagnostic criteria for definite or probable disease were met by the Susac syndrome patients. Bulk CD8+ and CD4+ T cells were purified by magnetic negative isolation, whereas CD8+ TEMRA cells were enriched by FACS. Blood was collected in EDTA tubes and processed within 24 hours, with PBMCs isolated through density gradient centrifugation. PBMCs intended for TCR sequencing were cryopreserved in liquid nitrogen and were subsequently thawed in a 37 degrees C water bath. The sorted or isolated CD4+, CD8+ and CD8+ TEMRA cells had a purity of 90% or higher. The germline V gene sets CDR1 to SGHTA and CDR2 to FQGNSA. V is shortened by 10 bases, J by 9 bases, and the region joining them spans 22 bases. From cysteine to phenylalanine, the CDR3 is 14 amino acids long. Only CDR3 DNA is held: 42 bases, read in frame from base 1.

RNA was extracted with the RNeasy kit and about 0.5 to 1 ug was reverse transcribed using random hexamers. The immunoSEQ multiplex PCR assay, which covers 54 Vbeta and 13 Jbeta segments, was used to amplify TCR beta CDR3 regions. PCR amplification bias was corrected using a synthetic template baseline for primer optimization and computational correction. In the original analysis: Reads were assigned to V, D and J genes according to IMGT and analyzed in immunoSEQ Analyzer, with only productive sequences retained. Clonality was calculated as one minus the Shannon entropy normalized by log2 of the number of productive unique sequences. For each patient and control, public and private clones were evaluated among the 100 most prevalent clones. Susac-specific clones were defined as absent from healthy and MS cohorts, 850 to 1,300 published viral clones and other ImmuneACCESS disease sequences. The public reads were quality trimmed at Q25 with fastp and then assembled into clones with MiXCR by TCRdb, keeping productive beta chains. CDR3 protein duplicates are merged, each entry listing the most common genes and DNA. TCRdb, not the original authors, processed these V and J calls. This sample comprises approximately 160,000 distinct CDR3 sequences, about 96% of them detected only once. The biggest ten clones account for 0.12% of the sample.

A note on this clonotype: Its antigen is unknown. The sample holds no much larger clone one base away, and base qualities are not on file.

The specimen was CD4+ T cells from PBMCs. This receptor chain uses TRBV7-2 and TRBJ2-1, and TRBD2 may be the D gene, going by 5 matching bases. The clonotype comes from a human donor with Susac syndrome. The DNA sequence follows: TGTGCCACCTTAGAAAGGCTAGCAGTGACTGAGCAGTTCTTC. The encoded protein is CATLERLAVTEQFF.